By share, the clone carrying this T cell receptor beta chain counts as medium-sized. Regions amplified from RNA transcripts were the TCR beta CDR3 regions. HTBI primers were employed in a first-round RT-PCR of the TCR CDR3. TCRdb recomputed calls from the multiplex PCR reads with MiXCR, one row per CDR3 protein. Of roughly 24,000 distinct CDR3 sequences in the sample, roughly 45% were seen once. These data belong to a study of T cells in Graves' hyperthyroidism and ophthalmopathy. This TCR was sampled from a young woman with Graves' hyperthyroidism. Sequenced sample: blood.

This CDR3 is CATSRAVGNYEQYF. DNA of the CDR3: TGTGCCACCAGCAGAGCCGTGGGGAACTACGAGCAGTACTTC. The chain combines TRBV15 with TRBJ2-7; unclear D gene. The germline V gene encodes CDR1 LNHNV and CDR2 YYDKDF (reference sequence). V was shortened by 1 base and J by 3 bases, with 10 bases between the two germline ends. This CDR3 has 14 amino acids. The full variable domain, rest sourced from reference TRBV15 and TRBJ2-7, is DAMVIQNPRYQVTQFGKPVTLSCSQTLNHNVMYWYQQKSSQAPKLLFHYYDKDFNNEADTPDNFQSRRPNTSFCFLDIRSPGLGDTAMYLCATSRAVGNYEQYFGPGTRLTVT.